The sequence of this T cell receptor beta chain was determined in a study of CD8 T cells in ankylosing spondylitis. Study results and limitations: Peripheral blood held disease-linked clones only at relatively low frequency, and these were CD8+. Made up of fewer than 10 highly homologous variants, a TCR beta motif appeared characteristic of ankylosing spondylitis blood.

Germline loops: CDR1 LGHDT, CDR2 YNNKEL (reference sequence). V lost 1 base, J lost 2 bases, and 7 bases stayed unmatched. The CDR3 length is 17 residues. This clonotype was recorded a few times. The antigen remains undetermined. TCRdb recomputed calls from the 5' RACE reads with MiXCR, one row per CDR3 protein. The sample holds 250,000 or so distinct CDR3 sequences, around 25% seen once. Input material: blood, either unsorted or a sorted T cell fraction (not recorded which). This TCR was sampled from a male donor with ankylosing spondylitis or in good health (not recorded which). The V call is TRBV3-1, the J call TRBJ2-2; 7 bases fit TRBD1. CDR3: CASSQAGQRLNTGELFF. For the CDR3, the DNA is TGTGCCAGCAGCCAAGCGGGACAGAGGCTAAACACCGGGGAGCTGTTTTTT.